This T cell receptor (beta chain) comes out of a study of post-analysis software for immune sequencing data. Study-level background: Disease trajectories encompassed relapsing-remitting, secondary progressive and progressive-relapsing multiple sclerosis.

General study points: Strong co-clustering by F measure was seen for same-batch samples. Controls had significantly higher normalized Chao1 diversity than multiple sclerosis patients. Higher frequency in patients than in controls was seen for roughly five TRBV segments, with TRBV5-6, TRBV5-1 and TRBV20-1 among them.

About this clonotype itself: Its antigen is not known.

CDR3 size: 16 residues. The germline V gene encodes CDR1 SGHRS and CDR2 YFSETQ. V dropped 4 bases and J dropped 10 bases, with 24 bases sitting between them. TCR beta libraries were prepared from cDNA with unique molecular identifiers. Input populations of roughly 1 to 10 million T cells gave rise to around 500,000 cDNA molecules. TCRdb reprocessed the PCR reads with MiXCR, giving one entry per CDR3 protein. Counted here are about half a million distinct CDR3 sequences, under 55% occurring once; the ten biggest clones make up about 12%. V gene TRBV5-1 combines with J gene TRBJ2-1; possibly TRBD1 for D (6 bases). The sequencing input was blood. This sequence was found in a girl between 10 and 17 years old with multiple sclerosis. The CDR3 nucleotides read TGCGCCAGCAGCACCCCGTTTTGGGACACCACATACGAGCAGTTCTTC. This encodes CASSTPFWDTTYEQFF.